The source of this T cell receptor (beta chain) is a study of T cells expressing NK-cell markers. Study context: Sorted CD3+CD56+NKG2C+, CD3+CD56+NKG2C- and CD3+CD56-NKG2C+ T cells supplied TCR beta repertoires.

TCRdb reprocessed the 5' RACE reads and keeps a single row for each CDR3 protein, giving no DNA. Reported are almost 450,000 distinct CDR3 sequences; the ten largest clones contain 6% to 9.5%. CDR1 LNHDA and CDR2 SQIVND come from the germline V gene (reference sequence). The CDR3 has 17 amino acids. J is TRBJ2-2 and V is TRBV19; absent DNA, TCRdb's TRBD1 call cannot be checked. The material sequenced was blood T cells: a sorted CD56 or NKG2C T cell subset, CD4+ or CD8+ T cells, or bulk PBMC T cells (not recorded which). The clonotype was recovered from a woman between 18 and 70 years old in good health. CDR3 sequence reads: CASSMEVVGQGFGELFF.